This record concerns one T cell receptor (beta chain) sequence. Authors' processing steps: Amplifying reference gene primers gave estimates of nucleated cell counts. The protocol was immunoSEQ multiplex PCR, while the TCRdb copy is restricted to in-frame clones and leaves out a portion. V and J calls and clone size come straight from that table; D and trimming were deduced from the DNA. Here the sample spans roughly 83,000 clones, more than 75% being singletons. These data originate in a study of blood T cell repertoires in COVID-19. About the study: The study drew acute and convalescent COVID-19 samples from the United States, Italy and Spain. Nucleic acid was either cDNA or gDNA, and it came from T cells, B-cell-depleted T cells, or PBMCs.

Germline loops: CDR1 LNHDA, CDR2 SQIVND (reference sequence). V was clipped by 3 bases and J by 8 bases; unmatched bases: 10. The length of the CDR3 is 15 residues. Source material: peripheral blood. The rearrangement uses TRBV19 and TRBJ2-1, with 7 bases that match TRBD2. The origin of this receptor is a man of 80 years or more with active or convalescent COVID-19. The CDR3 here is CASSIVASGGDEQFF. For the CDR3, the DNA is TGTGCCAGTAGTATTGTTGCTAGCGGTGGGGATGAGCAGTTCTTC.